This T cell receptor (beta chain) was captured by sequencing in a study of blood T cell repertoires in COVID-19. Study at large: From the United States, Italy and Spain came samples of acute and convalescent COVID-19. Sample material is recorded as cDNA or gDNA derived from T cells, B-cell-depleted T cells, or PBMCs.

Per the original methods: From reference gene primer amplification, estimates of nucleated cell counts were derived. Sequencing was performed with immunoSEQ multiplex PCR; in TCRdb, only in-frame clones are kept and a portion is missing. Clone size and the V and J calls come from that table; the DNA yielded D and trimming. The sample lists some 91,000 clones; roughly 83% were seen once. The CDR3 contains 16 residues. V lost 3 bases and J lost 0, with 12 bases in between. Germline CDR1 MNHNS, CDR2 SASEGT. The receptor's source is a human donor in a cohort sampled during active COVID-19. The chain joins TRBV6-1 to TRBJ1-3; tentatively, D is TRBD1 (5 bases). The specimen was peripheral blood. The CDR3 nucleotides are TGTGCCAGCAGTGAGAGGAGGGGAACCTCTGGAAACACCATATATTTT. Translated: CASSERRGTSGNTIYF.